Listed below are T cell receptor beta chains from one sample, sequenced in a study of STAT3 mutations in large granular lymphocyte leukemia. Method: immunoSEQ multiplex PCR; TCRdb's copy keeps in-frame clones and lacks some. The data show approximately 8,000 clones, 85% to 90% seen once. Sequenced material: peripheral blood mononuclear cells. These receptors were collected from a man older than 75 with T-cell large granular lymphocyte leukemia. Some clones in this sample may be carry-over from other donors' samples. The CDR3 runs from the conserved cysteine through the conserved F or W. Fields, in order: V gene, clone size, D gene, J gene, CDR3 protein, CDR3 DNA. A D gene is named only where the DNA matches it firmly. The size field is filled for only some rows; it gives once, few, many or a size class.

>TRBV28|.|.|TRBJ2-6
CASSSLQPGANVLTF
TGTGCCAGCAGTTCGTTGCAACCTGGGGCCAACGTCCTGACTTTC
>TRBV5-4|once|.|TRBJ2-7
CASTNPGNSYEQYF
TGTGCCAGCACCAACCCGGGGAACTCCTACGAGCAGTACTTC
>TRBV6-5|.|.|TRBJ2-2
CASAEETGITGELFF
TGTGCCAGCGCCGAGGAAACAGGGATTACCGGGGAGCTGTTTTTT
>TRBV29-1|.|.|TRBJ2-2
CSAADTGELFF
TGCAGCGCAGCGGACACCGGGGAGCTGTTTTTT
>TRBV27|.|.|TRBJ2-5
CASSLAGFQETQYF
TGTGCCAGCAGTTTGGCCGGTTTCCAAGAGACCCAGTACTTC
>TRBV18|.|TRBD1|TRBJ1-6
CASSPIPGTGVNSPLHF
TGTGCCAGCTCACCAATTCCCGGGACAGGGGTCAATTCACCCCTCCACTTT
>TRBV11-2|.|TRBD1|TRBJ2-6
CASSRTRGLRGANVLTF
TGTGCCAGCAGCAGAACCAGGGGGCTGCGGGGGGCCAACGTCCTGACTTTC
>TRBV18|.|TRBD1|TRBJ1-6
CASSPTTGRNSPLHF
TGTGCCAGCTCACCGACGACAGGGAGGAATTCACCCCTCCACTTT
>TRBV18|.|.|TRBJ2-2
CASSPSRSGELFF
TGTGCCAGCTCACCCTCCCGCTCCGGGGAGCTGTTTTTT
>TRBV30|.|.|TRBJ2-5
CAWSLKTLGPGTQYF
TGTGCCTGGTCTCTAAAAACTCTAGGGCCGGGGACCCAGTACTTC
>TRBV7-9|.|.|TRBJ2-7
CASSLAERFYEQYF
TGTGCCAGCAGCTTAGCAGAGAGGTTCTACGAGCAGTACTTC
>TRBV5-1|.|.|TRBJ1-1
CASSLQNMNTEAFF
TGCGCCAGCAGCTTACAGAACATGAACACTGAAGCTTTCTTT
>TRBV5-1|.|.|TRBJ1-1
CASSLAGRTEAFF
TGCGCCAGCAGCTTGGCAGGGAGGACTGAAGCTTTCTTT
>TRBV18|few|TRBD1|TRBJ1-5
CASSLTGTGNQPQHF
TGTGCCAGCTCACTTACCGGGACAGGAAATCAGCCCCAGCATTTT
>TRBV10-1|.|TRBD1|TRBJ1-2
CASGDRVGYGYTF
TGCGCCAGCGGCGACAGGGTCGGCTATGGCTACACCTTC
>TRBV5-1|.|TRBD1|TRBJ2-1
CASSFTGEGEQFF
TGCGCCAGCAGCTTTACAGGGGAAGGTGAGCAGTTCTTC
>TRBV6-6|.|.|TRBJ1-5
CASNPQGLGPQHF
TGTGCCAGCAACCCACAGGGACTGGGGCCCCAGCATTTT
>TRBV5-4|.|.|TRBJ1-2
CASSPGRGDNYGYTF
TGTGCCAGCAGTCCGGGCCGGGGCGATAACTATGGCTACACCTTC
>TRBV7-6|.|TRBD1|TRBJ1-1
CASSPRQGGNTEAFF
TGTGCCAGCAGCCCTAGACAGGGGGGGAACACTGAAGCTTTCTTT
>TRBV5-1|.|TRBD1|TRBJ1-3
CASSRGTASGNTIYF
TGCGCCAGCAGCCGCGGGACAGCCTCTGGAAACACCATATATTTT
>TRBV30|.|.|TRBJ2-5
CAWSPRGETQYF
TGTGCCTGGAGTCCAAGAGGAGAGACCCAGTACTTC
>TRBV5-6|.|.|TRBJ2-7
CASSLGRNYEQYF
TGTGCCAGCAGCTTGGGACGGAACTACGAGCAGTACTTC
>TRBV27|few|.|TRBJ2-7
CASRGERPYEQYF
TGTGCCAGCAGGGGCGAAAGGCCCTACGAGCAGTACTTC
>TRBV5-1|.|TRBD2|TRBJ2-3
CASSLQNSGADTQYF
TGCGCCAGCAGCTTGCAAAATAGCGGGGCAGATACGCAGTATTTT
>TRBV6-1|.|TRBD1|TRBJ2-7
CASMRTGSSYEQYF
TGTGCCAGCATGAGGACAGGGAGCTCCTACGAGCAGTACTTC